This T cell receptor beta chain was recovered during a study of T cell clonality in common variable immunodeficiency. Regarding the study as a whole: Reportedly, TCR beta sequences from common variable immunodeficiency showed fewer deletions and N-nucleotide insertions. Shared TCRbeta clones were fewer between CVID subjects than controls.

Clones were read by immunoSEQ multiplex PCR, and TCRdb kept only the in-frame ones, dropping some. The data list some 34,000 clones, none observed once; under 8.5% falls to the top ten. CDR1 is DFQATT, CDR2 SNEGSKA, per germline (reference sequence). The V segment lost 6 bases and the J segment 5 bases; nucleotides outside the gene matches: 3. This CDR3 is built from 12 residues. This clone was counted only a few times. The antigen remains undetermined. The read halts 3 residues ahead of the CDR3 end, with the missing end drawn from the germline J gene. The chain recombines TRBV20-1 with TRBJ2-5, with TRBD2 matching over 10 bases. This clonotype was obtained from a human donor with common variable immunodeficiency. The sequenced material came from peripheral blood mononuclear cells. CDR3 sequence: CSAQAGGETQYF. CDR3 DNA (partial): TGCAGTGCCCAAGCGGGAGGGGAGACC.